The next 6 T cell receptor beta chains were all read from a single sample in a study of PD-L1 blockade in urothelial cancer. This sample's time point: pretreatment peripheral blood. Profiled with immunoSEQ multiplex PCR; TCRdb holds only in-frame clones, not every one. The sample has some 100,000 clones; 80% to 90% are singletons. The material was PBMCs, obtained around atezolizumab (anti-PD-L1) treatment. The receptor set was obtained from a woman of 80 years or more with urothelial cancer.

The chain is built from TRBV5-1 and TRBJ2-1, with 8 bases fitting TRBD2. The V segment lost 4 bases and the J segment 0 bases; nucleotides outside the gene matches: 3. CDR1 and CDR2 from the germline V gene are SGHRS and YFSETQ. The CDR3 length is 15 residues. CDR3 bases: TGCGCCAGCAGCACAAGCGGGGGCTCCTACAATGAGCAGTTCTTC. Encoded protein: CASSTSGGSYNEQFF.

The CDR3 DNA sequence: TGTGCCAGCTCACCACAGGGGCCCGGAAACACCATATATTTT. Translation gives CASSPQGPGNTIYF. The chain couples TRBV18 to TRBJ1-3, with D possibly matching TRBD1 (5 bases). The CDR3 is 14 amino acids. Looked up from germline, CDR1 is KGHSH and CDR2 is LQKENI. Trimming pared 1 base from V and 4 bases from J, leaving 8 bases between.

V is TRBV11-2 and J is TRBJ2-1, with 8 bases identical to TRBD2. V lost 6 bases to trimming and J lost 7 bases; unmatched junction nucleotides: 8. The CDR3 runs to 14 residues. Per germline, CDR1 SGHAT and CDR2 FQNNGV. This chain's CDR3 is CASRQGTSSNEQFF. CDR3 nucleotide sequence: TGTGCCAGCAGACAAGGGACTAGTTCGAATGAGCAGTTCTTC.

CDR3 sequence reads: CASSRPGLAGVNEQFF. Written as DNA, the CDR3 is TGTGCCAGCAGCCGACCGGGACTAGCGGGAGTAAATGAGCAGTTCTTC. The rearrangement links TRBV27 to TRBJ2-1; the match to TRBD2 covers 14 bases. The CDR3 runs to 16 residues. Germline V gives CDR1 MNHEY, CDR2 SMNVEV (reference sequence). V was pared by 6 bases and J by 7 bases, with 8 bases of the junction left unmatched.

This chain connects TRBV27 to TRBJ2-1; tentative D call: TRBD2 (6 bases). The V gene lost 3 bases and the J gene lost 9 bases, with 12 bases spanning the gap. From germline, CDR1 is MNHEY and CDR2 SMNVEV (reference sequence). The CDR3 has 13 amino acids. CDR3 in DNA: TGTGCCAGCAGTTTCGGACTGGGGGGTGAGCAGTTCTTC. Amino acids: CASSFGLGGEQFF.

V and J are TRBV5-6 and TRBJ1-3; 12 nucleotides align to TRBD1. This CDR3 is built from 17 residues. CDR1 and CDR2 (germline): SGHDT, YYEEEE. V was clipped by 4 bases and J by 4 bases; unmatched bases: 9. The CDR3 bases are TGTGCCAGCAGCATAACCGGGACAGGGGGCAAAGGAAACACCATATATTTT. This gives the protein CASSITGTGGKGNTIYF.